This T cell receptor (beta chain) originates from a study of cytomegalovirus exposure and HLA in healthy donors. Findings of the study overall: It was assumed in the presence/absence analyses that sequencing depth was roughly uniform across donors. For most TCR sequences rarity was the rule, although some public TCRs occurred in many donors. A further, later analysis showed that HLA-associated TCR beta chains (compared with equally common others) were more clonally expanded.

There are 17 residues in the CDR3. Germline assignment: CDR1 MGHRA and CDR2 YSYEKL. The germline V and J ends were trimmed by 0 bases and 1 base, with 15 bases remaining between them. It was with 60 Vbeta and 13 Jbeta primers that the PCR ran. The protocol was immunoSEQ multiplex PCR, while the TCRdb copy is restricted to in-frame clones and leaves out a portion. The data show about 130,000 clones, with approximately 8.9% seen just once and roughly 6.4% held by the top ten. This clone was counted a few times. What it recognizes is unknown. The sample carries other DNA sequences with the same CDR3. V is TRBV4-1 and J is TRBJ1-1, with D maybe TRBD1 (6 bases). Sequencing was performed on PBMCs. This receptor was identified in a woman aged 35 to 49 in good health and CMV-seropositive. The CDR3 sequence: CASSQETIQGPNTEAFF. CDR3 nucleotide sequence: TGCGCCAGCAGCCAAGAGACAATACAGGGACCGAACACTGAAGCTTTCTTT.